This T cell receptor (beta chain) appears in the sequencing data of a study of cytomegalovirus exposure and HLA in healthy donors. PCR was performed using 60 Vbeta and 13 Jbeta primers. Here immunoSEQ multiplex PCR was the method, and the copy in TCRdb shows in-frame clones only, minus some. The sample lists about 140,000 clones; around 78% were seen once. J was trimmed by 2 bases and V by 1 base; bases with no gene match: 7. In germline, CDR1 is SEHNR, CDR2 FQNEAQ (reference sequence). This CDR3 is built from 17 residues. The TCR originated in a male donor in good health and CMV-seronegative. Material: PBMCs. The chain has TRBV7-9 and TRBJ2-7; 11 nucleotides match TRBD1. CDR3: CASSLGPSGQGAYEQYF. DNA for the CDR3: TGTGCCAGCAGCTTAGGACCCTCGGGACAGGGGGCCTACGAGCAGTACTTC.